The next 21 T cell receptor beta chains were all read from a single sample in a study of tumor-infiltrating lymphocytes in primary liver carcinoma. The researchers produced TCR beta cDNA from approximately 540 ng total RNA with a constant-region primer. Investigators got TCR beta libraries out of three nested multiplex PCR rounds, done with slightly modified ARM-PCR. Each of the first two PCR rounds ran roughly 9 cycles with TRBV1-TRBV30 forward and C-beta reverse primers. TCRdb called the multiplex PCR reads again in MiXCR, with one record for every CDR3 protein. The sample has tens of thousands of distinct CDR3 sequences; approximately 71% are singletons. Without any cell sorting, roughly 20-30 mg of bulk tissue yielded co-extracted RNA and DNA. Sequencing input: tumor-adjacent normal liver tissue. The receptors come from a woman in her twenties or thirties with primary liver carcinoma and hepatitis B virus infection.

On this clonotype: A much larger clonotype is one base distant, so this may be a read error. The J gene is TRBJ1-5, the V gene TRBV6-4; D unclear. This CDR3 is 12 amino acids long. Trimming removed 7 bases from V and 5 bases from J, with 9 bases in between. Germline CDR1 reads MRHNA; CDR2 reads SNTAGT. The CDR3 loop reads CASNPTDQPQHF. Here the CDR3 DNA reads TGTGCCAGCAATCCGACGGATCAGCCCCAGCATTTT.

The chain is built from TRBV4-1 and TRBJ2-3; possible D gene TRBD2, 5 bases. The CDR3 runs 18 residues. Between the trimmed V and J ends, which lost 5 bases and 6 bases, there was a span of 27 bases. CDR1 and CDR2 from the germline V gene are MGHRA and YSYEKL. The CDR3 region is CASSKLGMVAEDSDTQYF. CDR3 DNA: TGCGCCAGCAGCAAACTAGGCATGGTAGCTGAAGACTCGGATACGCAGTATTTT.

This chain uses TRBV6-1 with TRBJ2-1, with a possible D match to TRBD2 (5 bases). CDR1 is MNHNS and CDR2 is SASEGT in the germline V gene. The ends were cut back, 9 bases at V and 8 bases at J, with 23 bases in the middle. The CDR3 totals 15 residues. The CDR3 is CASLHSDGEYYEQFF. In nucleotides, the CDR3 is TGTGCCAGTCTACACTCGGACGGGGAATACTATGAGCAGTTCTTC.

Remarks on this clonotype: The DNA is left out, because the CDR3 cannot be placed on it with certainty; the CDR3 is given as TCRdb lists it. V usage is TRBV5-4 and J usage is TRBJ2-1; the listed D gene, TRBD1, was not tested against the DNA. Counting both end residues, the CDR3 totals 17 amino acids. Germline V lookup: CDR1 SGHNT, CDR2 YYREEE (reference sequence). The CDR3 loop reads CASSLFGGGTKYNEQSF.

Points on this clonotype: Relative to the germline gene, one junction end is altered; a read error may explain this. This CDR3 is CSVEEETRSSYGQYF. In DNA form, the CDR3 reads TGCAGCGTTGAAGAGGAGACAAGGTCCTCGTACGGGCAGTACTTC. The chain has TRBV29-1 and TRBJ2-7; D is ambiguous. The CDR3 has 15 residues. Germline assignment: CDR1 SQVTM and CDR2 ANQGSEA.

The chain is built from TRBV7-3 and TRBJ2-1, with TRBD1 identical over 10 bases. Germline CDR1 SGHTA, CDR2 FQGTGA. Trimming cost V 7 bases and J 7 bases; bases outside gene matches: 7. The CDR3 extends over 14 amino acids. CDR3: CASIPLDRGNEQFF. In DNA, the CDR3 is TGTGCCAGCATCCCGTTGGACAGGGGGAATGAGCAGTTCTTC.

Concerning this clonotype: The missing conserved phenylalanine or tryptophan at the end of this CDR3 makes a read error likely. The DNA is omitted, as the CDR3 cannot be located on it reliably, and the CDR3 follows TCRdb's listing. CDR3 residues: CASSFGTLYGHTI. The genes are TRBV12-3 or TRBV12-4 and TRBJ1-2; no check of the table's D call, TRBD1, against the DNA was made. The CDR3 is 13 amino acids long, termini counted.

In the case of this clonotype: A read error may be the cause here, since a much bigger clone is one base away. This chain uses TRBV10-3 with TRBJ2-1; no reliable D call. The CDR3 extends over 16 amino acids. Germline CDR1 reads ENHRY; CDR2 reads SYGVKD. V lost 0 bases, J lost 1 base, and 10 bases lay in between. CDR3 bases: TGTGCCATCAGTGAGTCGATGGCGGAGTCCTACAATGAGCAGTTCTTC. It encodes CAISESMAESYNEQFF.

About this clonotype: The junction differs from germline at one of its ends, possibly a read error. This sequence joins TRBV6-2 or TRBV6-3 and TRBJ2-3; 8 bases line up with TRBD1. The CDR3 has 13 amino acids. Germline-derived CDR1 and CDR2 are MNHEY and SVGEGT. This CDR3 reads CTSRTGWTDTQYF. The CDR3 nucleotides are TGTACCAGCAGGACAGGGTGGACAGATACGCAATATTTT.

The chain links TRBV6-2 or TRBV6-3 to TRBJ2-3; D is possibly TRBD1 (5 bases). V was shortened by 8 bases and J by 2 bases, with 11 bases between the two germline ends. This CDR3 has 13 residues. The germline V gene encodes CDR1 MNHEY and CDR2 SVGEGT. The CDR3 sequence is CASGTGATDTQYF. The CDR3 bases are TGTGCCAGCGGCACAGGAGCCACAGATACGCAGTATTTT.

The chain links TRBV5-4 to TRBJ1-1; D is unresolved. The CDR3 totals 15 residues. V lost 2 bases and J lost 0, with 11 bases in between. Germline V lookup: CDR1 SGHNT, CDR2 YYREEE (reference sequence). The CDR3 region is CASSLADGLNTEAFF. In DNA form, the CDR3 reads TGTGCCAGCAGCTTAGCTGACGGACTGAACACTGAAGCTTTCTTT.

The table lists this clonotype with many counts. The chain joins TRBV7-9 to TRBJ2-2, with 7 bases that match TRBD1. Germline values: CDR1 SEHNR, CDR2 FQNEAQ (reference sequence). This CDR3 comprises 13 residues. Losses at the gene ends were 7 bases for V and 5 bases for J; bases not matched to a gene: 4. The CDR3 is CASTGGWTGELFF. CDR3 DNA sequence: TGTGCCAGCACAGGGGGTTGGACCGGGGAGCTGTTTTTT.

Turning to this clonotype: This is likely a read error, given that the CDR3 carries no conserved phenylalanine or tryptophan at its end. The chain uses TRBV11-2 and TRBJ1-1, with 12 bases lining up with TRBD1. In germline, CDR1 is SGHAT, CDR2 FQNNGV. The CDR3 is 15 amino acids. V lost 8 bases and J lost 4; bases outside the gene matches: 8. The CDR3 loop is CASGGTGGKGTEAFL. The CDR3 DNA is TGTGCCAGCGGGGGGACAGGGGGCAAGGGCACTGAAGCTTTCCTT.

Regarding this clonotype: Since the CDR3 does not end with the conserved phenylalanine or tryptophan, this likely comes from a read error. No DNA is shown, since the ends of the CDR3 on it are uncertain; the CDR3 is the one TCRdb lists. The chain uses TRBV6-5 and TRBJ2-7; the DNA was not compared with TRBD1, the D call given in the table. Germline V gene lookup returns CDR1 MNHEY and CDR2 SVGAGI. The CDR3 is 14 amino acids long, termini counted. The CDR3: CASSYGGVPYEQHL.

Concerning this clonotype: One end of the junction is discordant with germline, which a read error may explain. DNA for the CDR3: TGTGCCAGTAGACGACTCTATCCGGGGCGGGAGTGGTACGTGCAGTACTTC. Amino acid sequence: CASRRLYPGREWYVQYF. The chain uses TRBV6-2 or TRBV6-3 and TRBJ2-7; 7 nucleotides match TRBD2. This CDR3 comprises 17 residues. In germline, CDR1 is MNHEY, CDR2 SVGEGT.

This clonotype was counted at least ten times. The chain couples TRBV28 to TRBJ2-2; a possible D gene is TRBD2 (6 bases). Germline V gene lookup returns CDR1 MDHEN and CDR2 SYDVKM. Deletions cut 1 base from V and 5 bases from J, with 11 bases between. This CDR3 comprises 15 residues. DNA of the CDR3: TGTGCCAGCAGTTTATTAGCGGCCGGAACCGGGGAGCTGTTTTTT. Protein: CASSLLAAGTGELFF.

The chain carries TRBV2 and TRBJ2-1, with TRBD2 matching over 9 bases. The germline V gene has CDR1 SNHLY and CDR2 FYNNEI. The CDR3 runs to 14 residues. The V and J ends lost 9 bases and 1 base, in that order; junction bases with no gene match: 4. The CDR3 region has the DNA TGTGCCAGTAGGACTAGCGCTTCCTACAATGAGCAGTTCTTC. Translated, it gives CASRTSASYNEQFF.

Remarks on this clonotype: The junction departs from germline at one end; a sequencing error may be responsible. The chain links TRBV11-2 to TRBJ1-2; tentatively, D is TRBD1 (5 bases). CDR1 is SGHAT, CDR2 FQNNGV, per germline. This CDR3 is 14 amino acids long. CDR3 in DNA: TGTGCCAGTAGCTTCGGGGGTACAGTCGTTGGCTACACCTTC. This codes for CASSFGGTVVGYTF. Supplemented by reference TRBV11-2 and TRBJ1-2, the full variable domain reads EAGVAQSPRYKIIEKRQSVAFWCNPISGHATLYWYQQILGQGPKLLIQFQNNGVVDDSQLPKDRFSAERLKGVDSTLKIQPAKLEDSAVYLCASSFGGTVVGYTFGSGTRLTVV.

The chain's CDR3 is CASSFTQDYYGQFF. The CDR3 nucleotides read TGTGCCAGCAGCTTTACCCAGGACTACTACGGGCAGTTCTTC. This chain joins TRBV11-2 and TRBJ2-7, with D perhaps TRBD2 (6 bases). The end of the DNA is better explained by TRBJ2-1, so the J call may be wrong. Germline V gene data show CDR1 as SGHAT and CDR2 as FQNNGV. The CDR3 is 14 residues long.

The V call is TRBV20-1, the J call TRBJ2-7; D possibly corresponds to TRBD1 (6 bases). Germline loops: CDR1 DFQATT, CDR2 SNEGSKA (reference sequence). Between the trimmed V and J ends, which lost 5 bases and 5 bases, there was a span of 13 bases. The CDR3 extends over 12 amino acids. The CDR3 protein is CSAVGQWHEQYF. The CDR3 DNA follows: TGCAGTGCTGTAGGACAGTGGCACGAGCAGTACTTC.

Concerning this clonotype itself: At one end, the junction sequence differs from germline, possibly due to a read error. The V gene is TRBV20-1, the J gene TRBJ2-7, with a possible D match to TRBD2 (6 bases). CDR1 is DFQATT, CDR2 SNEGSKA, per germline (reference sequence). The CDR3 totals 15 residues. The CDR3 DNA sequence: TGCAATGCTAGAGGTTTCGGGAGCTTTTACTACGAGCAGTACTTC. This translates into CNARGFGSFYYEQYF.